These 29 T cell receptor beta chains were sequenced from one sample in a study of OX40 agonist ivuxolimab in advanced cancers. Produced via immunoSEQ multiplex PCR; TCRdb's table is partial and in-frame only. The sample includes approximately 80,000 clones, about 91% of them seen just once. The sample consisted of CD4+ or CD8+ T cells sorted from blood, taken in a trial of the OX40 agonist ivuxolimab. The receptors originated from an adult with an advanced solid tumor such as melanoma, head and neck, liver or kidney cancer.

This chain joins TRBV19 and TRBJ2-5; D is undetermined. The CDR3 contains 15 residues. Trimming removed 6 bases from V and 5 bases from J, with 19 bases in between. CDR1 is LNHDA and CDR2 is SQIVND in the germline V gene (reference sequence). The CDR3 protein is CASRPSSLYGETQYF. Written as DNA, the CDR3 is TGTGCCAGTAGACCAAGCTCCCTATACGGGGAGACCCAGTACTTC.

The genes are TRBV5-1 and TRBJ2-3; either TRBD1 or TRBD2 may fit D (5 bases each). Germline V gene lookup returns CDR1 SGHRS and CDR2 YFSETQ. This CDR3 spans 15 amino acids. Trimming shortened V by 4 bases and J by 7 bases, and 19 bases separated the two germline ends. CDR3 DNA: TGCGCCAGCAGCCAGACCCGGGACCTGGGGAATACGCAGTATTTT. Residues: CASSQTRDLGNTQYF.

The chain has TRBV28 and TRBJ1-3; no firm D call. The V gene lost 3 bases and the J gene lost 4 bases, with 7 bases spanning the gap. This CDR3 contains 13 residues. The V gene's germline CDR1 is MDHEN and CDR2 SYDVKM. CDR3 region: CASSLNSGNTIYF. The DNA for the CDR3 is TGTGCCAGCAGTTTGAATTCGGGAAACACCATATATTTT.

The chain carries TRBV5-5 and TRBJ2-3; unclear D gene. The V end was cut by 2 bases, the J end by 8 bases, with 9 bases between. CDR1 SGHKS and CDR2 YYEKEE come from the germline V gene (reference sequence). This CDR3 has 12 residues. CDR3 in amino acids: CASSFERVTQYF. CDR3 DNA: TGTGCCAGCAGCTTTGAACGAGTTACGCAGTATTTT.

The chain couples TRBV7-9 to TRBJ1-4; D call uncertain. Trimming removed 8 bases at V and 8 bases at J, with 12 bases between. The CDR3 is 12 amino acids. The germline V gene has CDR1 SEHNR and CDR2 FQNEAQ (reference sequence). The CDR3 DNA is TGTGCCAGCTCCTTTTTTGAGGAAAAACTGTTTTTT. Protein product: CASSFFEEKLFF.

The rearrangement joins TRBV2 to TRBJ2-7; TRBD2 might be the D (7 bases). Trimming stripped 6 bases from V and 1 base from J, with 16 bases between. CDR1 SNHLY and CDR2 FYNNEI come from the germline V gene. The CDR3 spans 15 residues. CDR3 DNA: TGTGCCAGCAGCTCCGGGGGGACATCTTCCTACGAGCAGTACTTC. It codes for CASSSGGTSSYEQYF.

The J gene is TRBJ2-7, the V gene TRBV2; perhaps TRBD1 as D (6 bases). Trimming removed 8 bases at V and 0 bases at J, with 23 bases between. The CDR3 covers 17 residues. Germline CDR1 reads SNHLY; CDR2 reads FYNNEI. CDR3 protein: CASAPFLGQYSSYEQYV. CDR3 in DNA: TGTGCCAGCGCCCCGTTCCTAGGACAGTATAGCTCCTACGAGCAGTACGTC.

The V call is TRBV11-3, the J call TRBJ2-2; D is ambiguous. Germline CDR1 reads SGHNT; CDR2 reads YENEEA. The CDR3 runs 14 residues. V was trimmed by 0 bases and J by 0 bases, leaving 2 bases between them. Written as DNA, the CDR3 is TGTGCCAGCAGCTTAGATCCGAACACCGGGGAGCTGTTTTTT. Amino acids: CASSLDPNTGELFF.

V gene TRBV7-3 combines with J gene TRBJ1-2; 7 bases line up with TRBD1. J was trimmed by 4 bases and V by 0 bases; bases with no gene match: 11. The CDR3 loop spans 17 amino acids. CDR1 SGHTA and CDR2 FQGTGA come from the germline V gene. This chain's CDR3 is CASSLTGTTGPGYGYTF. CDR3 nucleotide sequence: TGTGCCAGCAGCTTAACTGGGACGACAGGGCCTGGCTATGGCTACACCTTC. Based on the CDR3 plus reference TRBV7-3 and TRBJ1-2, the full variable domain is GAGVSQTPSNKVTEKGKYVELRCDPISGHTALYWYRQSLGQGPEFLIYFQGTGAADDSGLPNDRFFAVRPEGSVSTLKIQRTERGDSAVYLCASSLTGTTGPGYGYTFGSGTRLTVV.

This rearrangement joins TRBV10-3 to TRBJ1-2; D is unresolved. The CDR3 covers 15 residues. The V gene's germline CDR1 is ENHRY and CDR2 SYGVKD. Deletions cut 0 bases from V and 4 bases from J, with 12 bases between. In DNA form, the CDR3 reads TGTGCCATCAGTGAGTCGACTGAGGGCCGCTATGGCTACACCTTC. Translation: CAISESTEGRYGYTF.

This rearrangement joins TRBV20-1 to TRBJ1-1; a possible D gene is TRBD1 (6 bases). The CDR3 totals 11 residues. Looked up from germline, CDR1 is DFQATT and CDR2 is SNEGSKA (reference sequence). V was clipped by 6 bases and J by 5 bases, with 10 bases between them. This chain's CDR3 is CSAQGRTEAFF. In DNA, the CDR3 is TGCAGTGCCCAGGGGAGAACTGAAGCTTTCTTT.

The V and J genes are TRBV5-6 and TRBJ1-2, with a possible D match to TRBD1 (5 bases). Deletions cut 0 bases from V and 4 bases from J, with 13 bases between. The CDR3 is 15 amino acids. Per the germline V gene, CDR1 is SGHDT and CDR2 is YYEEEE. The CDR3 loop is CASSLGWGGLYGYTF. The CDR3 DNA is TGTGCCAGCAGCTTGGGTTGGGGCGGCCTCTATGGCTACACCTTC.

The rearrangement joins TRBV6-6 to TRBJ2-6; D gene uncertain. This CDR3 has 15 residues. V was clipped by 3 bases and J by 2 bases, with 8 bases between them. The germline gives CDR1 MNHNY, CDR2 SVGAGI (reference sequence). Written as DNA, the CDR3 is TGTGCCAGCAGTTATGTAACAACTGGGGCCAACGTCCTGACTTTC. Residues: CASSYVTTGANVLTF.

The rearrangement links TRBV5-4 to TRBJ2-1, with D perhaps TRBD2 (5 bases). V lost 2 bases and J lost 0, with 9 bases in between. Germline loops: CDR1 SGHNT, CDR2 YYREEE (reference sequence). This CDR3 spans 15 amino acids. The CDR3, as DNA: TGTGCCAGCAGCTTAGCGGTCCCCTCCTACAATGAGCAGTTCTTC. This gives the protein CASSLAVPSYNEQFF.

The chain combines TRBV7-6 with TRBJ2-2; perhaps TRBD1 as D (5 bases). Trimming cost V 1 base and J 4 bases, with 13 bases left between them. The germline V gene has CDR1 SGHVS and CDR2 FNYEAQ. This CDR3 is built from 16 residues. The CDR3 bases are TGTGCCAGCAGCTTAGATCGGCAGGGCTTCACCGGGGAGCTGTTTTTT. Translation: CASSLDRQGFTGELFF.

DNA of the CDR3: TGCAGCGTTGCCCGCACAGGGCTGGAGGGCTACACCTTC. It specifies CSVARTGLEGYTF. This chain joins TRBV29-1 and TRBJ1-2; possible D gene TRBD1, 6 bases. Germline CDR1 reads SQVTM; CDR2 reads ANQGSEA. There are 13 residues in the CDR3. V lost 4 bases and J lost 8, with 17 bases in between.

CDR3 DNA: TGTGCCAGCAGTCGGGACGGGAGGCGCACAGATACGCAGTATTTT. Translation gives CASSRDGRRTDTQYF. This chain links TRBV6-6 with TRBJ2-3; TRBD2 matches 7 bases. Germline values: CDR1 MNHNY, CDR2 SVGAGI (reference sequence). The CDR3 is 15 amino acids. The ends lost 5 bases at V and 1 base at J; junction bases unmatched: 6.

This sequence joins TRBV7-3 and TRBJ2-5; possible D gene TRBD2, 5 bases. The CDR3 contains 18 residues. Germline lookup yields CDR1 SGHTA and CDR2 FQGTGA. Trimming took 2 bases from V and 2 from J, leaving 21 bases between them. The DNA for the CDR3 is TGTGCCAGCAGCTTAGCCAGCGGACGCCGCCCAAGACAAGAGACCCAGTACTTC. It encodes CASSLASGRRPRQETQYF.

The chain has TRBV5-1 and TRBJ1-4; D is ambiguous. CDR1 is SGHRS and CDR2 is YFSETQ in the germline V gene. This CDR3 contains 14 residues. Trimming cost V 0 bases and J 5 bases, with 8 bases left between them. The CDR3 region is CASSLGAPNEKLFF. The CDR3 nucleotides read TGCGCCAGCAGCTTGGGTGCTCCAAATGAAAAACTGTTTTTT.

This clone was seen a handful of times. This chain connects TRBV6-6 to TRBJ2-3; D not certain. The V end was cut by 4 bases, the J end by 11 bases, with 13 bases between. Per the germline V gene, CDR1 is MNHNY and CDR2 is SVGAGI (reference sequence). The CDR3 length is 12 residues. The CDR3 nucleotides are TGTGCCAGCAGTTTGGGCGGCGGCAAGCAGTATTTT. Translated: CASSLGGGKQYF.

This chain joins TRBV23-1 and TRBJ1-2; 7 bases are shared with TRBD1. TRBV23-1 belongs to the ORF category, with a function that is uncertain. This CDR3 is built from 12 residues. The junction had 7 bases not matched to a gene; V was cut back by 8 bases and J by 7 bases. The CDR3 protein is CASPRGGSGYTF. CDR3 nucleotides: TGCGCCAGCCCCAGGGGGGGATCTGGCTACACCTTC.

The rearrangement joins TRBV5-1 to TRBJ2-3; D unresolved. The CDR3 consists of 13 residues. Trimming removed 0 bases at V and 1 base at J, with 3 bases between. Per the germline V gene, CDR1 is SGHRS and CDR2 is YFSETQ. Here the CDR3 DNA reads TGCGCCAGCAGCTTGGAGGGCACAGATACGCAGTATTTT. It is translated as CASSLEGTDTQYF.

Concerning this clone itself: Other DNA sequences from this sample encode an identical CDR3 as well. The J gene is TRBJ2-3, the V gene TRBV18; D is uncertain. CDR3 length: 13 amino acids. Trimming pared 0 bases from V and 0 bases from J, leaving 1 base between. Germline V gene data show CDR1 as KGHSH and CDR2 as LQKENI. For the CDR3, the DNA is TGTGCCAGCTCACCACCCAGCACAGATACGCAGTATTTT. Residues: CASSPPSTDTQYF.

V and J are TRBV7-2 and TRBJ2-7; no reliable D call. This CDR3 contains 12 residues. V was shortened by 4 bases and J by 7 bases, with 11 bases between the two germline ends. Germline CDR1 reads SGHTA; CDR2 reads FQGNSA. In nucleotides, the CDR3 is TGTGCCAGCAGCTCCTCGGGTGTGGAGCAGTACTTC. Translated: CASSSSGVEQYF.

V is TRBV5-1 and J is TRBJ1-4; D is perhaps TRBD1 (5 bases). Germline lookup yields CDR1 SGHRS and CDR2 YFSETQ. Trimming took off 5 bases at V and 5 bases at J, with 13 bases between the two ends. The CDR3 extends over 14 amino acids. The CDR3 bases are TGCGCCAGCAGGCCCCAGGCAGGGAATGAAAAACTGTTTTTT. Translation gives CASRPQAGNEKLFF.

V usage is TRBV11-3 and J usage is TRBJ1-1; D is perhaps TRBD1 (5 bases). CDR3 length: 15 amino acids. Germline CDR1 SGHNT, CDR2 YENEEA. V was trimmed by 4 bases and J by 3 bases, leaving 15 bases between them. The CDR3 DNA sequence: TGTGCCAGCAGCTCGGGGCAGGGTCGGGACACTGAAGCTTTCTTT. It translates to CASSSGQGRDTEAFF.

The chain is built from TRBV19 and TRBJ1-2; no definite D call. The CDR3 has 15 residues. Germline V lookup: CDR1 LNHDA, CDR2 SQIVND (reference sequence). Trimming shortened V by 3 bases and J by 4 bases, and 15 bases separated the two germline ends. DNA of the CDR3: TGTGCCAGTAGTATGGTCGATTCCCGCTCCTATGGCTACACCTTC. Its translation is CASSMVDSRSYGYTF.

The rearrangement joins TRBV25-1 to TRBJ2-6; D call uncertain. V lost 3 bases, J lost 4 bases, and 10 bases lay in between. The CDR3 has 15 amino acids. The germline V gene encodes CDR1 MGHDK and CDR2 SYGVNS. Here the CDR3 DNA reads TGTGCCAGCAGTGACCGCCGTGGGGGGGCCAACGTCCTGACTTTC. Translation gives CASSDRRGGANVLTF.

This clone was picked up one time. The CDR3, as DNA: TGTGCCAGCAGTTCCATGACAGGGTATCCGGGCGAGCAGTACTTC. Translating gives CASSSMTGYPGEQYF. The V and J genes are TRBV27 and TRBJ2-7; 7 bases are shared with TRBD1. Trimming took 4 bases from V and 6 from J; bases not matched to a gene: 12. This CDR3 has 15 amino acids. Germline CDR1 and CDR2: MNHEY and SMNVEV (reference sequence).